This TCR beta chain was retrieved from a study of cytomegalovirus exposure and HLA in healthy donors. In the PCR, 60 Vbeta and 13 Jbeta primers were used. Assay: immunoSEQ multiplex PCR; the TCRdb copy retains only in-frame clones and omits some. The repertoire has under 150,000 clones, 82% of them found once; the top ten carry around 2.4%. This CDR3 has 13 residues. The germline V and J ends were trimmed by 8 bases and 4 bases, with 12 bases remaining between them. The V gene's germline CDR1 is MNHEY and CDR2 SMNVEV (reference sequence). This clone was recorded once. The origin of this receptor is a male donor in good health and CMV-seronegative. The gene calls are TRBV27 and TRBJ2-1, with D unresolved. Sequenced sample: PBMCs. The CDR3 nucleotides read TGTGCCAGCTCCTCGACTCAGTACAATGAGCAGTTCTTC. It is translated as CASSSTQYNEQFF.